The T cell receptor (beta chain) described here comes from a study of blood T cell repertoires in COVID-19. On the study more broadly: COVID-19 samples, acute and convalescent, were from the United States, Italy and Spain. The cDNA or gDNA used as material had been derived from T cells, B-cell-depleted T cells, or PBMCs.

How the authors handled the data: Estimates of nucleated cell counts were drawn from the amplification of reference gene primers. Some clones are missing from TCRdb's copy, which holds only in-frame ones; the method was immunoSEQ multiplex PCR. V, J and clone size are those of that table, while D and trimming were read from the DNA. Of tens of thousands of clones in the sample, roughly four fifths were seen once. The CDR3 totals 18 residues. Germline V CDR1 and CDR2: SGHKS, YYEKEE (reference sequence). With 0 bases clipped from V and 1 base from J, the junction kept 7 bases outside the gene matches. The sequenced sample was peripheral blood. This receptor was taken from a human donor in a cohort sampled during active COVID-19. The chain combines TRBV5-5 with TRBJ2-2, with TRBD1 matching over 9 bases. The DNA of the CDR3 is TGTGCCAGCAGCTTGGTTAAGGACAGGGGCTGGAACACCGGGGAGCTGTTTTTT. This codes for CASSLVKDRGWNTGELFF.